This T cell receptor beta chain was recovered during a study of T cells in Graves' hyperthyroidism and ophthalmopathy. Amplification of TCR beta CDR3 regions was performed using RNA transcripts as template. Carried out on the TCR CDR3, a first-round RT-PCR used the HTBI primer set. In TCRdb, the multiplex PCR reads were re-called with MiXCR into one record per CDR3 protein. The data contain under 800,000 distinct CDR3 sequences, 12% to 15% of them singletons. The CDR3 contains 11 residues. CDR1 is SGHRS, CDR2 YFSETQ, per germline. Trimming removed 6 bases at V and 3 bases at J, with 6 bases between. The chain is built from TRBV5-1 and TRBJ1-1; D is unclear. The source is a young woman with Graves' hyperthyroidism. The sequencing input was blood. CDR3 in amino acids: CASKVDTEAFF. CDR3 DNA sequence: TGCGCCAGCAAGGTCGACACTGAAGCTTTCTTT.